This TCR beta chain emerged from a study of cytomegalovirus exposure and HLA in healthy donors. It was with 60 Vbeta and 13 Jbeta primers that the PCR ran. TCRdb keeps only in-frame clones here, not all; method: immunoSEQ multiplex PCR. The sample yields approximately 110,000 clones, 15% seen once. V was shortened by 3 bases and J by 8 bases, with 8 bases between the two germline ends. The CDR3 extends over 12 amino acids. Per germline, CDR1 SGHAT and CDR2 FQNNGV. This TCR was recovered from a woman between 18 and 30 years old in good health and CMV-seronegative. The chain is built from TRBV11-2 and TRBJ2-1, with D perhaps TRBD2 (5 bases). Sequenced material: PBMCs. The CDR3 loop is CASSFIGDEQFF. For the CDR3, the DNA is TGTGCCAGCAGCTTTATCGGGGATGAGCAGTTCTTC.